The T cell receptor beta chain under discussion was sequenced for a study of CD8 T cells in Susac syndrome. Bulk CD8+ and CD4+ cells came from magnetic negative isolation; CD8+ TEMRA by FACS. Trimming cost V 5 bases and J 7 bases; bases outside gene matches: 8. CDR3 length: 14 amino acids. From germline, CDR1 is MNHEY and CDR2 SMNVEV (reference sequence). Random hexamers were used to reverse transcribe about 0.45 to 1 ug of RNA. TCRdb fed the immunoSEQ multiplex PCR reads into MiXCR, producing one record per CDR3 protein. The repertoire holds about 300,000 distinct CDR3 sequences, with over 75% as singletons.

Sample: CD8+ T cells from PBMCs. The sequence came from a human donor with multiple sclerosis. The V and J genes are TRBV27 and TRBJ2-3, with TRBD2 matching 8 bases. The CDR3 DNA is TGTGCCAGCAGTCCCCTCACTAGCGGATATACGCAGTATTTT. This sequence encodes CASSPLTSGYTQYF.